Described below is a single TCR beta chain sequence and its context. Antigen unknown. Other DNA sequences in this specimen translate into the identical CDR3. Profiled with immunoSEQ multiplex PCR; TCRdb holds only in-frame clones, not every one. Among about 1.4 million clones listed, around 97% were seen once. Germline CDR1 reads SGHDN; CDR2 reads FVKESK. The germline V and J ends were trimmed by 3 bases and 1 base, with 6 bases remaining between them. CDR3 length equals 13 residues. This entry belongs to a study of shared clonotypes between healthy human individuals. Broader study findings: Clonotype sharing across four donors was observed for around 4.5% of naive CD4 clonotypes. Sampling included only blood; tissue repertoires likely differ.

The chain joins TRBV14 to TRBJ1-1, with D perhaps TRBD1 (6 bases). Source material: naive CD4+ T cells sorted from blood. Specified subset: CD45RA+ positively selected. This receptor was taken from a man aged 30-40 years in good health. The CDR3 spells CASSQDRNTEAFF. The CDR3 nucleotides read TGTGCCAGCAGCCAGGACAGGAACACTGAAGCTTTCTTT. The entire variable domain, with the rest obtained from reference TRBV14 and TRBJ1-1, is as follows: EAGVTQFPSHSVIEKGQTVTLRCDPISGHDNLYWYRRVMGKEIKFLLHFVKESKQDESGMPNNRFLAERTGGTYSTLKVQPAELEDSGVYFCASSQDRNTEAFFGQGTRLTVV.